This is a list of T cell receptor beta chains from one sample in a study of OX40 agonist ivuxolimab in advanced cancers. The assay was immunoSEQ multiplex PCR, and TCRdb's table has in-frame clones only and misses some. This sample yields 55,000 to 80,000 clones, of which 70% to 90% are seen a single time; more than 2.5% belongs to the top ten. Specimen: CD4+ or CD8+ T cells sorted from blood, collected in a trial of the OX40 agonist ivuxolimab. The receptors were sampled from an adult with an advanced solid tumor such as melanoma, head and neck, liver or kidney cancer. Each CDR3 is given with its conserved first and last residue. D genes are given only for firm matches. Only some rows state a clone size, as once, few, many or a class for expanded clones.

d_call: -; clone_size: -; cdr3_length: 15; j_call: TRBJ1-5; v_call: TRBV6-1; cdr3_aa: CASSDPGMGNQPQHF; cdr3_nt: TGTGCCAGCAGTGATCCGGGAATGGGCAATCAGCCCCAGCATTTT
d_call: -; clone_size: -; cdr3_length: 15; j_call: TRBJ1-4; v_call: TRBV28; cdr3_aa: CASSQSMGGNEKLFF; cdr3_nt: TGTGCCAGCAGTCAATCGATGGGAGGTAATGAAAAACTGTTTTTT
d_call: -; clone_size: few; cdr3_length: 16; j_call: TRBJ2-7; v_call: TRBV4-1; cdr3_aa: CASSQLGGAFSYEQYF; cdr3_nt: TGCGCCAGCAGCCAACTGGGGGGGGCCTTTTCCTACGAGCAGTACTTC
d_call: TRBD1; clone_size: -; cdr3_length: 15; j_call: TRBJ1-4; v_call: TRBV5-1; cdr3_aa: CASSGTAQTNEKLFF; cdr3_nt: TGCGCCAGCAGCGGGACAGCTCAAACTAATGAAAAACTGTTTTTT
d_call: -; clone_size: -; cdr3_length: 14; j_call: TRBJ2-7; v_call: TRBV4-2; cdr3_aa: CASSLERLNYEQYF; cdr3_nt: TGTGCCAGCAGCCTAGAGAGGTTGAACTACGAGCAGTACTTC
d_call: TRBD1; clone_size: -; cdr3_length: 16; j_call: TRBJ1-3; v_call: TRBV11-2; cdr3_aa: CASSPGGLGSGNTIYF; cdr3_nt: TGTGCCAGCAGCCCAGGGGGTCTCGGGTCTGGAAACACCATATATTTT
d_call: -; clone_size: once; cdr3_length: 14; j_call: TRBJ1-6; v_call: TRBV5-1; cdr3_aa: CASSLGQEVSPLHF; cdr3_nt: TGCGCCAGCAGCTTGGGACAGGAGGTATCACCCCTCCACTTT
d_call: -; clone_size: -; cdr3_length: 14; j_call: TRBJ1-4; v_call: TRBV5-5; cdr3_aa: CASSFGGADEKLFF; cdr3_nt: TGTGCCAGCAGCTTCGGGGGCGCGGATGAAAAACTGTTTTTT
d_call: -; clone_size: once; cdr3_length: 13; j_call: TRBJ1-4; v_call: TRBV6-1; cdr3_aa: CASSEAGDEKLFF; cdr3_nt: TGTGCCAGCAGTGAAGCAGGGGATGAAAAACTGTTTTTT
d_call: TRBD2; clone_size: once; cdr3_length: 14; j_call: TRBJ2-7; v_call: TRBV2; cdr3_aa: CATGATSGTYEQYF; cdr3_nt: TGTGCCACTGGGGCGACTAGCGGTACCTACGAGCAGTACTTC
d_call: -; clone_size: -; cdr3_length: 13; j_call: TRBJ2-7; v_call: TRBV7-3; cdr3_aa: CASSLQPGPKQYF; cdr3_nt: TGTGCCAGCAGCTTACAGCCGGGACCCAAGCAGTACTTC
d_call: -; clone_size: -; cdr3_length: 13; j_call: TRBJ2-7; v_call: TRBV7-6; cdr3_aa: CASSLRPLGVQYF; cdr3_nt: TGTGCCAGCAGCTTACGCCCTTTGGGCGTGCAGTACTTC
d_call: -; clone_size: -; cdr3_length: 12; j_call: TRBJ1-1; v_call: TRBV29-1; cdr3_aa: CSVESRFAEAFF; cdr3_nt: TGCAGCGTTGAATCCAGGTTTGCTGAAGCTTTCTTT
d_call: -; clone_size: -; cdr3_length: 15; j_call: TRBJ1-5; v_call: TRBV19; cdr3_aa: CASSIRGHINQPQHF; cdr3_nt: TGTGCCAGTAGTATTCGGGGACATATCAATCAGCCCCAGCATTTT
d_call: -; clone_size: -; cdr3_length: 14; j_call: TRBJ2-5; v_call: TRBV2; cdr3_aa: CASSGAGAWETQYF; cdr3_nt: TGTGCCAGCAGTGGGGCAGGGGCCTGGGAGACCCAGTACTTC
d_call: -; clone_size: -; cdr3_length: 11; j_call: TRBJ2-7; v_call: TRBV18; cdr3_aa: CASSGLDEQYF; cdr3_nt: TGTGCCAGCTCAGGGTTGGACGAGCAGTACTTC
d_call: -; clone_size: -; cdr3_length: 12; j_call: TRBJ1-5; v_call: TRBV6-5; cdr3_aa: CASKAPNQPQHF; cdr3_nt: TGTGCCAGCAAGGCCCCCAATCAGCCCCAGCATTTT
d_call: -; clone_size: -; cdr3_length: 16; j_call: TRBJ2-7; v_call: TRBV14; cdr3_aa: CASSLVVGGLPTSRYF; cdr3_nt: TGTGCCAGCAGCCTCGTAGTTGGGGGCCTACCTACGAGCAGGTACTTC
d_call: -; clone_size: -; cdr3_length: 14; j_call: TRBJ1-5; v_call: TRBV27; cdr3_aa: CASSLARSNQPQHF; cdr3_nt: TGTGCCAGCAGTTTAGCCAGAAGCAATCAGCCCCAGCATTTT
d_call: -; clone_size: -; cdr3_length: 15; j_call: TRBJ1-5; v_call: TRBV5-4; cdr3_aa: CASSSGGGFSQPQHF; cdr3_nt: TGTGCCAGCAGCTCTGGGGGGGGGTTTAGTCAGCCCCAGCATTTT
d_call: -; clone_size: -; cdr3_length: 16; j_call: TRBJ2-2; v_call: TRBV28; cdr3_aa: CASSLYTPANTGELFF; cdr3_nt: TGTGCCAGCAGTTTATACACGCCCGCGAACACCGGGGAGCTGTTTTTT
d_call: -; clone_size: few; cdr3_length: 15; j_call: TRBJ1-2; v_call: TRBV5-1; cdr3_aa: CASSFQSIGVYGYTF; cdr3_nt: TGCGCCAGCAGCTTCCAATCAATAGGGGTCTATGGCTACACCTTC
d_call: -; clone_size: -; cdr3_length: 15; j_call: TRBJ1-2; v_call: TRBV5-6; cdr3_aa: CASSHFMTAAYGYTF; cdr3_nt: TGTGCCAGCAGCCACTTCATGACAGCTGCTTATGGCTACACCTTC
d_call: -; clone_size: -; cdr3_length: 14; j_call: TRBJ2-5; v_call: TRBV19; cdr3_aa: CASSPRVYWETQYF; cdr3_nt: TGTGCCAGTAGTCCCCGGGTCTACTGGGAGACCCAGTACTTC